This TCR beta chain was recovered during a study of neurological immune-mediated disorders. Study-level information: There were some 34 multiple sclerosis patients; around 31 were relapsing-remitting and 3 were secondary progressive.

Per sequencing run, 15-18 subjects together gave over 170 million TCR-beta sequences. MiXCR, run by TCRdb on the 5' RACE reads, gives a single entry per CDR3 protein. The sample carries tens of thousands of distinct CDR3 sequences, 4% recorded once. CDR3 length: 17 amino acids. CDR1 is LGHNA and CDR2 is YNFKEQ in the germline V gene. Germline trimming cut 0 bases from V and 0 bases from J; bases unmatched to any gene: 4. This clonotype showed up many times. There were approximately 1 million CD4+ or CD8+ T cells used in the sorted libraries. This TCR came from a middle-aged woman with multiple sclerosis. Source material: CD4+ T cells from blood. V gene TRBV4-2 combines with J gene TRBJ2-1; 8 bases agree with TRBD2. The CDR3 region is CASSQERGGTSYNEQFF. DNA of the CDR3: TGTGCCAGCAGCCAAGAACGCGGGGGGACCTCCTACAATGAGCAGTTCTTC.